A single TCR beta chain is shown here with its context. Its antigen is unknown. This record belongs to a study of cytomegalovirus exposure and HLA in healthy donors. V lost 3 bases and J lost 0, with 12 bases in between. Germline V CDR1 and CDR2: GTSNPN, SVGIG (reference sequence). This CDR3 is 15 amino acids long. Notes on the study in general: Later, TCR association rates were found to vary by HLA locus, highest for DRB1 and lowest for HLA-C. In a later analysis, TCR beta V- and J-gene trimming was associated with a missense DCLRE1C variant. Looking again later, the authors saw that most CMV-associated TCR beta chains seemed HLA-restricted. According to the study, roughly 180 TCR beta chains were cytomegalovirus-associated.

In the PCR, 60 Vbeta and 13 Jbeta primers were used. TCRdb's table, derived via immunoSEQ multiplex PCR, lists solely in-frame clones and lacks some. The sample carries under 200,000 clones, over 65% recorded once. The receptor was isolated from a man in his fifties or sixties in good health and CMV-seronegative. The sequenced material came from PBMCs. V and J are TRBV30 and TRBJ2-4, with D hard to call. The CDR3 region has the DNA TGTGCCTGGAGCGTAAGAACAGTAGCCAAAAACATTCAGTACTTC. It specifies CAWSVRTVAKNIQYF.